A single sample is the source of the 6 T cell receptor beta chains below, sequenced in a study of blood T cells in healthy people across ages (dated by TCRdb to between 2014 and 2016). Libraries were made using 5' RACE. The data were produced on an Illumina HiSeq 2500. The second PCR ran for about 6 to 12 cycles and used a J-beta primer mix along with a sample-barcoded 5' primer. TCRdb itself trimmed the public reads at Q25 with fastp, ran MiXCR and retained productive beta chains. Under each unique CDR3 protein, matching rows form one entry showing the most common genes and DNA. In this sample the table shows around 1.1 million distinct CDR3 sequences, around two fifths of which occur a single time. The ten biggest clones cover less than 15% of the sample. The sample consisted of blood. The receptors originated from a man aged 18 to 30 in good health.

Concerning this clonotype itself: An end of the junction differs from the germline gene, which may be a read error. V gene TRBV7-9 combines with J gene TRBJ1-2, with 7 bases that match TRBD1. Looked up from germline, CDR1 is SEHNR and CDR2 is FQNEAQ (reference sequence). The CDR3 sequence is 15 residues long. CDR3 sequence reads: CVSSGGGLADYGYTF. The CDR3 DNA follows: TGTGTCAGCAGCGGAGGGGGCCTAGCGGACTATGGCTACACCTTC.

This clonotype has more than one count but fewer than ten. The chain joins TRBV10-3 to TRBJ1-5, with D maybe TRBD1 (5 bases). Germline-derived CDR1 and CDR2 are ENHRY and SYGVKD. V lost 4 bases and J lost 4, with 14 bases in between. The CDR3 has 15 residues. The CDR3 coding sequence is TGTGCCATCAGTGCAACCGGGACGGGGAATCAGCCCCAGCATTTT. It translates to CAISATGTGNQPQHF.

A word on this clonotype: At one of its ends the junction is not consistent with the germline gene, which may arise from a read error. The J gene is TRBJ1-2, the V gene TRBV20-1; tentatively, D is TRBD1 (5 bases). CDR3 size: 10 residues. Germline values: CDR1 DFQATT, CDR2 SNEGSKA (reference sequence). As DNA, the CDR3 is TGCAGTTTAGTGTCGGGGCCTTCGCGCTTC. It codes for CSLVSGPSRF.

The sample holds a few counts of this clonotype. This chain links TRBV12-3 or TRBV12-4 with TRBJ2-2; D ambiguous. This CDR3 is 13 amino acids long. The V and J ends lost 5 bases and 6 bases respectively, with 10 bases between them. CDR3 region: CASSPFSPGELFF. In DNA form, the CDR3 reads TGTGCCAGCAGTCCCTTCAGTCCCGGGGAGCTGTTTTTT.

The chain employs TRBV20-1 and TRBJ2-3, with TRBD1 as a possible D gene (5 bases). The CDR3 sequence is 16 residues long. CDR1 DFQATT and CDR2 SNEGSKA come from the germline V gene (reference sequence). V dropped 3 bases and J dropped 10 bases, with 26 bases sitting between them. In DNA form, the CDR3 reads TGCAGTGCTAGCCGGGCCCTAGGGGTGGGCGCAGGGTCGCAGTATTTT. Protein sequence: CSASRALGVGAGSQYF.

This clonotype appeared a few times. V is TRBV4-1 and J is TRBJ1-4; the D gene is possibly TRBD1 (5 bases). Between the trimmed V and J ends, which lost 0 bases and 0 bases, there was a span of 17 bases. Germline V gene sequence: CDR1 MGHRA, CDR2 YSYEKL. The CDR3 totals 19 residues. CDR3 bases: TGCGCCAGCAGCCAAGAAGGACATTGGGATGGGGCAACTAATGAAAAACTGTTTTTT. Translated, it gives CASSQEGHWDGATNEKLFF.